This entry describes one T cell receptor (beta chain). These data are taken from a study of shared clonotypes between healthy human individuals. Germline CDR1 and CDR2: LGHNA and YSLEER. Trimming took 3 bases from V and 2 from J, leaving 8 bases between them. The CDR3 totals 13 residues. Caucasian adults living in Nashville, Tennessee, provided all samples. Running of the assay took place at deep level. Several immunoSEQ plates held equal portions of the genomic DNA taken from each subset. Unsorted PBMC DNA sequencing spanned ten immunoSEQ deep assay plates. The repertoire was sequenced with immunoSEQ multiplex PCR; TCRdb's copy has only in-frame clones and lacks some. The table includes fewer than 700,000 clones, roughly 72% detected once.

Sequenced material: PBMCs. The receptor's source is a middle-aged woman in good health. Some clones in this sample may be carry-over from other donors' samples. The chain is built from TRBV4-3 and TRBJ2-7; no clear D gene. CDR3 nucleotide sequence: TGCGCCAGCAGCCATTCATTGGCCTACGAGCAGTACTTC. It yields the protein CASSHSLAYEQYF.